The 32 T cell receptor beta chains reported below all come from one sample, sequenced in a study of identical twins listed by TCRdb under 2016. The library was produced with 5' RACE. Sequenced using an Illumina HiSeq 2000. TCRdb itself trimmed the public reads at Q25 with fastp, ran MiXCR and retained productive beta chains. Every distinct CDR3 protein forms one entry, paired with its most common genes and DNA. A total of 350,000 to 400,000 distinct CDR3 sequences appear in this sample, 8.5% to 10% of them only once. The ten most abundant clones make up about 8.1% of the sample. Sequenced input: naive T cells sorted from blood. The cell subset or site label corresponds to: cells isolated with a human naive T-cell isolation kit. These receptors were taken from a woman aged 50 to 60 in good health.

The chain employs TRBV9 and TRBJ2-3, with 7 bases fitting TRBD2. This CDR3 has 14 amino acids. The germline gives CDR1 SGDLS, CDR2 YYNGEE. Trimming removed 3 bases from V and 6 bases from J; junction bases left unmatched: 7. The CDR3 coding sequence is TGTGCCAGCAGCGAAGACGGGAGGACGGATACGCAGTATTTT. It is translated as CASSEDGRTDTQYF.

This clonotype was counted many times. The chain combines TRBV3-1 with TRBJ2-7; D gene uncertain. The V gene's germline CDR1 is LGHDT and CDR2 YNNKEL (reference sequence). Trimming removed 2 bases at V and 7 bases at J, with 12 bases between. This CDR3 region has 13 residues. CDR3 DNA: TGTGCCAGCAGCCAACTCCCGGGTGGAGAGCAGTACTTC. Encoded protein: CASSQLPGGEQYF.

The V and J genes are TRBV27 and TRBJ1-1; 9 bases are shared with TRBD1. In germline, CDR1 is MNHEY, CDR2 SMNVEV (reference sequence). This CDR3 contains 14 residues. V dropped 5 bases and J dropped 6; count of bases not matched to a gene: 7. CDR3 bases: TGTGCCAGCAGTCCGGACAGGGGTAAGGCTGAAGCTTTCTTT. It yields the protein CASSPDRGKAEAFF.

This clonotype was seen a few times. The genes are TRBV2 and TRBJ1-1; D is undetermined. Germline V gene sequence: CDR1 SNHLY, CDR2 FYNNEI. The CDR3 is 13 amino acids. V was shortened by 7 bases and J by 10 bases, with 19 bases between the two germline ends. CDR3 sequence (DNA): TGTGCCAGCACCCAGGACCTGGGGTCGGCAGCTTTCTTT. This gives the protein CASTQDLGSAAFF. Based on the CDR3 plus reference TRBV2 and TRBJ1-1, the full variable domain is EPEVTQTPSHQVTQMGQEVILRCVPISNHLYFYWYRQILGQKVEFLVSFYNNEISEKSEIFDDQFSVERPDGSNFTLKIRSTKLEDSAMYFCASTQDLGSAAFFGQGTRLTVV.

Comments on this clonotype: The junction does not match germline at one end; this may be a read error. The V gene is TRBV12-3 or TRBV12-4, the J gene TRBJ2-1; D may be TRBD1 or TRBD2 (5 bases each). This CDR3 contains 13 residues. CDR3 in amino acids: CASSSEGTNERFF. CDR3 nucleotides: TGTGCCAGCAGTTCCGAGGGGACCAATGAGCGGTTCTTC.

The chain links TRBV7-2 to TRBJ2-2; 7 bases map to TRBD1. Germline lookup yields CDR1 SGHTA and CDR2 FQGNSA. The CDR3 runs to 16 residues. Germline trimming cut 2 bases from V and 6 bases from J; bases unmatched to any gene: 9. CDR3 sequence: CASSLRVTTGAGELFF. The CDR3 bases are TGTGCCAGCAGCTTACGTGTGACTACAGGGGCCGGGGAGCTGTTTTTT.

This clonotype has ten or more counts. The gene calls are TRBV9 and TRBJ1-5; the D is unclear. V was trimmed by 4 bases and J by 4 bases, leaving 15 bases between them. CDR3 length equals 15 residues. In germline, CDR1 is SGDLS, CDR2 YYNGEE. As DNA, the CDR3 is TGTGCCAGCAGCATCGGGCCTTTCCATAATCAGCCCCAGCATTTT. Translated: CASSIGPFHNQPQHF.

The chain links TRBV12-3 or TRBV12-4 to TRBJ2-1; TRBD2 is a possible D gene (6 bases). CDR3 length: 16 amino acids. V was cut by 3 bases and J by 7 bases, with 19 bases left in between. Here the CDR3 reads CASSFMGTGRLNEQFF. The CDR3 DNA reads as TGTGCCAGCAGTTTTATGGGAACCGGGAGACTTAATGAGCAGTTCTTC.

Only a few counts were recorded for this clonotype. This chain links TRBV6-1 with TRBJ2-2; D remains ambiguous. V lost 6 bases and J lost 4, with 15 bases in between. The V gene's germline CDR1 is MNHNS and CDR2 SASEGT. The CDR3 is made up of 15 amino acids. The CDR3 nucleotides read TGTGCCAGCAGATCTGGGCAGGCGGTCACCGGGGAGCTGTTTTTT. This translates into CASRSGQAVTGELFF.

The V call is TRBV6-4, the J call TRBJ2-1; 13 nucleotides agree with TRBD2. The CDR3 runs to 15 residues. Germline V CDR1 and CDR2: MRHNA, SNTAGT. Trimming removed 6 bases from V and 4 bases from J; junction bases left unmatched: 3. The CDR3: CASSGTSGMYNEQFF. The CDR3 DNA is TGTGCCAGCAGCGGGACTAGCGGGATGTACAATGAGCAGTTCTTC.

This sequence joins TRBV6-5 and TRBJ1-1; D gene ambiguous. Trimming took 3 bases from V and 7 from J, leaving 15 bases between them. This CDR3 spans 14 amino acids. Germline V gene data show CDR1 as MNHEY and CDR2 as SVGAGI. The CDR3: CASSYRHRPFEAFF. In nucleotides, the CDR3 is TGTGCCAGCAGTTATCGTCACCGGCCATTTGAAGCTTTCTTT.

This clonotype was seen many times. V is TRBV24-1 and J is TRBJ1-5; D gene ambiguous. The CDR3 is 16 residues long. From germline, CDR1 is KGHDR and CDR2 SFDVKD. Trimming stripped 4 bases from V and 6 bases from J, with 18 bases between. The CDR3 DNA reads as TGTGCCACCAGTGACCCATCCGGGGATCTGGGTCAGCCCCAGCATTTT. Translating it yields CATSDPSGDLGQPQHF.

The rearrangement links TRBV12-3 or TRBV12-4 to TRBJ1-4, with 9 bases that match TRBD1. J was trimmed by 8 bases and V by 5 bases; bases with no gene match: 15. CDR3 size: 17 residues. CDR3 coding DNA: TGTGCCAGCAGTCCCCATGGGGACAGGGTCGGGCGGGAAAAACTGTTTTTT. The encoded protein is CASSPHGDRVGREKLFF.

This clonotype was observed a handful of times. The gene calls are TRBV7-3 and TRBJ2-5, with D possibly being TRBD1 (5 bases). CDR3 length: 14 amino acids. With 5 bases removed from V and 1 base from J, the gap between germline ends came to 11 bases. CDR1 is SGHTA and CDR2 is FQGTGA in the germline V gene. DNA for the CDR3: TGTGCCAGCAGCCCCGACAGCCTCCAAGAGACCCAGTACTTC. Translating gives CASSPDSLQETQYF.

This clonotype was observed a handful of times. The CDR3 loop is CASSSRQGSLMENEQFF. The CDR3 DNA reads TGTGCCAGCAGTTCCCGACAGGGGAGTTTAATGGAAAATGAGCAGTTCTTC. This chain uses TRBV12-3 or TRBV12-4 with TRBJ2-1; 8 nucleotides match TRBD1. The CDR3 has 17 amino acids. With 4 bases clipped from V and 7 bases from J, the junction kept 15 bases outside the gene matches.

The chain couples TRBV5-1 to TRBJ1-4; D possibly corresponds to TRBD1 (5 bases). V lost 0 bases and J lost 8, with 17 bases in between. The CDR3 is 16 amino acids. CDR1 is SGHRS and CDR2 is YFSETQ in the germline V gene. The DNA for the CDR3 is TGCGCCAGCAGCTTGGCGGGACCCTCCCGCGGCGAAAAACTGTTTTTT. The encoded protein is CASSLAGPSRGEKLFF.

This clonotype has a handful of counts. The CDR3 region is CASRRQGGTEAFF. As DNA, the CDR3 is TGTGCTAGTCGGAGACAAGGGGGGACTGAAGCTTTCTTT. J is TRBJ1-1 and V is TRBV12-5; D perhaps matches TRBD1 (6 bases). Germline-derived CDR1 and CDR2 are LGHNT and FRNRAP. CDR3 length equals 13 residues. V lost 8 bases and J 5 bases, leaving 15 bases between the germline ends.

This chain links TRBV5-6 with TRBJ1-1, with a possible D match to TRBD1 (6 bases). This CDR3 contains 14 residues. CDR1 SGHDT and CDR2 YYEEEE come from the germline V gene. The ends were cut back, 6 bases at V and 6 bases at J, with 18 bases in the middle. CDR3 coding DNA: TGTGCCAGCATGGTGACAGGCGGTTTCGCTGAAGCTTTCTTT. Amino acid sequence: CASMVTGGFAEAFF.

This clonotype has more than one count but fewer than ten. The chain joins TRBV5-1 to TRBJ1-4; D unclear. Trimming took off 4 bases at V and 10 bases at J, with 14 bases between the two ends. The CDR3 extends over 13 amino acids. Per germline, CDR1 SGHRS and CDR2 YFSETQ. CDR3 nucleotide sequence: TGCGCCAGCAGCCTCGACCAAGAAACAAAACTGTTTTTT. Translating it yields CASSLDQETKLFF.

This clonotype was counted many times. The chain combines TRBV14 with TRBJ2-1; D may correspond to TRBD1 or TRBD2 (6 bases each). This CDR3 is 14 amino acids long. Between the trimmed V and J ends, which lost 4 bases and 9 bases, there was a span of 16 bases. Germline CDR1 SGHDN, CDR2 FVKESK. CDR3 DNA sequence: TGTGCCAGCAGCCCCCTTGGAGGGGGTGCTGAGCAGTTCTTC. Translated, it gives CASSPLGGGAEQFF.

Details on this clonotype: The missing conserved phenylalanine or tryptophan at the end of this CDR3 makes a read error likely. J is TRBJ2-7 and V is TRBV12-3 or TRBV12-4; possible D gene TRBD2, 6 bases. Trimming stripped 4 bases from V and 3 bases from J, with 13 bases between. This CDR3 region has 14 residues. The CDR3 region is CASSSEGEGYEQYY. The CDR3 DNA follows: TGTGCCAGCAGTTCGGAGGGAGAGGGCTACGAGCAGTACTAC.

Ten or more counts support this clonotype. The chain joins TRBV5-1 to TRBJ1-1, with TRBD1 matching 7 bases. After removal of 4 bases from V and 11 bases from J, the junction contained 5 bases not matched to a gene. CDR3 size: 11 residues. Per germline, CDR1 SGHRS and CDR2 YFSETQ. As DNA, the CDR3 is TGCGCCAGCAGCGACAGGGTGGGGGCTTTCTTT. Its translation is CASSDRVGAFF.

This clonotype was observed a few times. The genes are TRBV7-2 and TRBJ2-4, with D maybe TRBD1 (5 bases). Germline CDR1 reads SGHTA; CDR2 reads FQGNSA. Trimming stripped 3 bases from V and 1 base from J, with 10 bases between. The CDR3 contains 15 residues. The CDR3 spells CASSFGSGAKNIQYF. The DNA for the CDR3 is TGTGCCAGCAGCTTCGGTTCAGGGGCCAAAAACATTCAGTACTTC.

This clonotype was found a few times. The chain recombines TRBV24-1 with TRBJ2-2; D remains ambiguous. Trimming took 5 bases from V and 5 from J, leaving 8 bases between them. The germline V gene has CDR1 KGHDR and CDR2 SFDVKD. This CDR3 has 13 residues. Here the CDR3 reads CATSGSRTGELFF. Here the CDR3 DNA reads TGTGCCACCAGTGGAAGTAGGACCGGGGAGCTGTTTTTT.

The chain couples TRBV12-3 or TRBV12-4 to TRBJ2-1; 8 bases are shared with TRBD1. V shed 9 bases and J 8 bases; nucleotides not matched to a gene: 9. CDR3 length: 13 amino acids. The CDR3 nucleotides are TGTGCCAGTGGGACAGGCTTCTTAGATGAGCAGTTCTTC. Protein product: CASGTGFLDEQFF.

V is TRBV10-1 and J is TRBJ2-2; D uncertain. The V end was cut by 3 bases, the J end by 2 bases, with 7 bases between. The CDR3 is made up of 14 amino acids. The V gene's germline CDR1 is WNHNN and CDR2 SYGVQD (reference sequence). CDR3 nucleotides: TGCGCCAGCAGTGACGACCCTAACACCGGGGAGCTGTTTTTT. Protein product: CASSDDPNTGELFF.

This clonotype was counted a few times. This chain joins TRBV7-9 and TRBJ2-7, with 9 bases fitting TRBD1. V was clipped by 3 bases and J by 3 bases; unmatched bases: 21. The germline gives CDR1 SEHNR, CDR2 FQNEAQ (reference sequence). The CDR3 is 20 residues long. The CDR3 coding sequence is TGTGCCAGCAGCTTTGGGTACAGGGGGCAAATCTTCTCACCGAACTACGAGCAGTACTTC. It specifies CASSFGYRGQIFSPNYEQYF.

This clonotype was counted between two and nine times. The chain couples TRBV5-1 to TRBJ2-7; perhaps D is TRBD1 or TRBD2 (5 bases each). Germline CDR1 reads SGHRS; CDR2 reads YFSETQ. The CDR3 runs 15 residues. V was trimmed by 3 bases and J by 0 bases, leaving 13 bases between them. Written as DNA, the CDR3 is TGCGCCAGCAGCTCCCACGGGACCTCCTCCTACGAGCAGTACTTC. As protein: CASSSHGTSSYEQYF.

V is TRBV12-3 or TRBV12-4 and J is TRBJ1-5; weak D call: TRBD1 (5 bases). The V end was cut by 7 bases, the J end by 4 bases, with 14 bases between. CDR3 length: 14 amino acids. The CDR3 sequence is CASMRRGLNQPQHF. DNA of the CDR3: TGTGCCAGCATGAGGCGGGGCCTTAATCAGCCCCAGCATTTT.

This clonotype appeared a few times. The chain employs TRBV5-1 and TRBJ2-1, with D perhaps matching TRBD2 (6 bases). Germline loops: CDR1 SGHRS, CDR2 YFSETQ. The V gene lost 1 base and the J gene lost 0 bases, with 14 bases spanning the gap. CDR3 length: 17 amino acids. CDR3 in DNA: TGCGCCAGCAGCTTGATACCGCGGGGCAGCTCCTACAATGAGCAGTTCTTC. Its protein is CASSLIPRGSSYNEQFF.

This clonotype appeared many times. The chain has TRBV14 and TRBJ2-7; D remains unclear. CDR3 size: 14 residues. Germline CDR1 and CDR2: SGHDN and FVKESK. The V end lost 5 bases, the J end lost 7 bases, and 18 bases lay between the germline ends. The CDR3 sequence is CASSSLHRSMEQYV. The CDR3 DNA follows: TGTGCCAGCAGCTCATTACACCGGTCCATGGAGCAGTACGTC.

This clonotype was recorded many times. The chain couples TRBV7-8 to TRBJ1-2; D remains ambiguous. The CDR3 has 15 residues. The V end lost 5 bases, the J end lost 1 base, and 14 bases lay between the germline ends. Germline CDR1 SGHVS, CDR2 FQNEAQ. Here the CDR3 reads CASSPRPIRNYGYTF. CDR3 in DNA: TGTGCCAGCAGCCCTAGACCTATCCGTAACTATGGCTACACCTTC.